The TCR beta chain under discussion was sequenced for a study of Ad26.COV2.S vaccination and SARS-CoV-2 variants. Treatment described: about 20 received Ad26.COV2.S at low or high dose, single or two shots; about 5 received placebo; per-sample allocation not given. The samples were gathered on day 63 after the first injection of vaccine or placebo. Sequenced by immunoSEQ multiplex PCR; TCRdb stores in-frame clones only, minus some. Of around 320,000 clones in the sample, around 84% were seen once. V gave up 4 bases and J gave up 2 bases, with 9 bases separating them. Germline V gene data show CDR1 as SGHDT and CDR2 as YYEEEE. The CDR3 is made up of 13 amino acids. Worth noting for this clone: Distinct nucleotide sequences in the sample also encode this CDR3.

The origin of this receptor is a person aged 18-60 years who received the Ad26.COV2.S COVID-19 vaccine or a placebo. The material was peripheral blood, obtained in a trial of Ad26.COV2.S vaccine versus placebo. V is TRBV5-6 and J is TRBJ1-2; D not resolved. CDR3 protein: CASSPDRNYGYTF. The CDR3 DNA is TGTGCCAGCAGCCCGGACCGCAACTATGGCTACACCTTC. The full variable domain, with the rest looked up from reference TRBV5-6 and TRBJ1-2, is DAGVTQSPTHLIKTRGQQVTLRCSPKSGHDTVSWYQQALGQGPQFIFQYYEEEERQRGNFPDRFSGHQFPNYSSELNVNALLLGDSALYLCASSPDRNYGYTFGSGTRLTVV.